This TCR beta chain was sequenced during a study of blood T cell repertoires in COVID-19. Study-level information: Whether acute or convalescent, the COVID-19 samples came from the United States, Italy and Spain.

Looked up from germline, CDR1 is SGDLS and CDR2 is YYNGEE. V shed 0 bases and J shed 1 base, with 7 bases lying between them. The CDR3 is 15 amino acids. In the original analysis: Amplifying reference gene primers gave estimates of nucleated cell counts. Sequencing used immunoSEQ multiplex PCR; TCRdb keeps in-frame clones, though not all of them. D and trimming were read from the DNA, whereas the V and J calls and clone size are those reported in that table. The data show about 140,000 clones, around 88% seen once. The chain combines TRBV9 with TRBJ2-2, with D tentatively TRBD2 (5 bases). This sequence was found in a woman aged 60 to 75 with acute or convalescent COVID-19. The specimen was peripheral blood. The CDR3 bases are TGTGCCAGCAGCGTAGGAGGGCAGAACACCGGGGAGCTGTTTTTT. Its translation is CASSVGGQNTGELFF.